A single sample gave rise to the 7 T cell receptor beta chains below, sequenced in a study of control samples from healthy donors and cancer patients. TCRdb's copy holds only in-frame clones and misses some; the assay was immunoSEQ multiplex PCR. The sample lists about 220,000 clones, just under 95% occurring once. The sample was blood. Source of these receptors: a man in his fifties or sixties in good health.

The rearrangement uses TRBV27 and TRBJ2-3; 8 bases align to TRBD2. J lost 1 base, V lost 4 bases, and 7 bases had no gene match. The CDR3 runs to 16 residues. Germline values: CDR1 MNHEY, CDR2 SMNVEV (reference sequence). The CDR3 DNA follows: TGTGCCAGCAGTTCCGGGACTAGTGGGGGCACAGATACGCAGTATTTT. It codes for CASSSGTSGGTDTQYF.

This sequence joins TRBV18 and TRBJ2-5; TRBD2 aligns across 13 bases. Germline CDR1 and CDR2: KGHSH and LQKENI. The CDR3 is 17 residues long. V gave up 6 bases and J gave up 1 base; unmatched junction bases: 8. The CDR3 spells CASSATTSGGGQETQYF. DNA for the CDR3: TGTGCCAGCTCCGCCACCACTAGCGGGGGGGGCCAAGAGACCCAGTACTTC.

The chain recombines TRBV6-6 with TRBJ2-7, with 9 positions matching TRBD1. This CDR3 contains 13 residues. Germline V gene data show CDR1 as MNHNY and CDR2 as SVGAGI (reference sequence). Trimming took 7 bases from V and 3 from J; bases not matched to a gene: 4. CDR3 amino acids: CASIPTGGYEQYF. The CDR3 DNA reads TGTGCCAGCATCCCGACAGGGGGCTACGAGCAGTACTTC.

The rearrangement links TRBV6-2 or TRBV6-3 to TRBJ2-7; D might be TRBD1 (5 bases). V was trimmed by 6 bases and J by 0 bases, leaving 18 bases between them. The CDR3 extends over 16 amino acids. Germline lookup yields CDR1 MNHEY and CDR2 SVGEGT. CDR3 loop: CASSSYLQVYSYEQYF. The DNA of the CDR3 is TGTGCCAGCAGCTCTTACCTACAGGTCTACTCCTACGAGCAGTACTTC.

The chain combines TRBV6-6 with TRBJ2-7, with 7 positions matching TRBD1. Germline values: CDR1 MNHNY, CDR2 SVGAGI (reference sequence). J lost 2 bases, V lost 5 bases, and 6 bases had no gene match. CDR3 length: 14 residues. CDR3 sequence (DNA): TGTGCCAGCAGTCTGAACAGGGGAGCCTACGAGCAGTACGTC. This sequence encodes CASSLNRGAYEQYV.

The rearrangement uses TRBV29-1 and TRBJ2-5; D unclear. Between the trimmed V and J ends, which lost 5 bases and 4 bases, there was a span of 8 bases. Germline CDR1 and CDR2: SQVTM and ANQGSEA. The CDR3 covers 11 residues. CDR3 sequence: CSVTSGETQYF. The CDR3 nucleotides read TGCAGCGTTACTTCAGGAGAGACCCAGTACTTC.

This chain uses TRBV30 with TRBJ2-4; 9 bases map to TRBD1. J was trimmed by 10 bases and V by 4 bases; bases with no gene match: 11. The CDR3 spans 14 residues. CDR1 and CDR2 (germline): GTSNPN, SVGIG (reference sequence). The DNA of the CDR3 is TGTGCCTGGATACCGGGACAGGGTAGAGGAATTCAGTACTTC. Translation gives CAWIPGQGRGIQYF.